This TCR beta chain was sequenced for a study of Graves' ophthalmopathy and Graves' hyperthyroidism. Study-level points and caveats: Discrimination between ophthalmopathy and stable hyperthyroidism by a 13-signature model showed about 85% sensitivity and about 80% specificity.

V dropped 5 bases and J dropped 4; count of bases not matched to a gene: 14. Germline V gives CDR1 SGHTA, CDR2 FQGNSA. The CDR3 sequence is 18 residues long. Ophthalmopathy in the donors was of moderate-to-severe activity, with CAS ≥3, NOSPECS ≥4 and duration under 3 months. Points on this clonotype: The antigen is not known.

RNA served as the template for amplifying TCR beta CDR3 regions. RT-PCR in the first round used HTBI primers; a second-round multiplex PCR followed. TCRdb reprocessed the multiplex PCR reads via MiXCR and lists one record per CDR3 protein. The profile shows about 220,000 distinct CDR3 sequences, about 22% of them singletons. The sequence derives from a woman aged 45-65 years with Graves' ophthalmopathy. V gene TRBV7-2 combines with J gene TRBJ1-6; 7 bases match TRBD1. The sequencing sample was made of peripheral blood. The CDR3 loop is CASSKGGQSFIYNSPLHF. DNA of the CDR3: TGTGCCAGCAGCAAAGGGGGACAGAGTTTTATTTATAATTCACCCCTCCACTTT.